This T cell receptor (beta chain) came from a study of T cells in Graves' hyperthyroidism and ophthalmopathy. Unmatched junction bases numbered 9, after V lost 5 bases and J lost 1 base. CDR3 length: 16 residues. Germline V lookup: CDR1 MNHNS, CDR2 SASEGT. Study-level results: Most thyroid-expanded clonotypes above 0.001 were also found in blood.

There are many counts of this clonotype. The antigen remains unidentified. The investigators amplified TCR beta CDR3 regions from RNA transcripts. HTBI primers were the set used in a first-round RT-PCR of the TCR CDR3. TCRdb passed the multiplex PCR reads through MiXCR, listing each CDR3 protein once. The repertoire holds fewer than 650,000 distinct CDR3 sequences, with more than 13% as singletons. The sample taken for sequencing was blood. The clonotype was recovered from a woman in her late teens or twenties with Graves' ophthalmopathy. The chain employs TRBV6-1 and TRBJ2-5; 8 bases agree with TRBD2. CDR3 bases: TGTGCCAGCAGTTCCACCCGGGGGGGAATCCAAGAGACCCAGTACTTC. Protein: CASSSTRGGIQETQYF.